One TCR beta chain is described in this entry. Its matching antigen is unknown. This record belongs to a study of cytomegalovirus exposure and HLA in healthy donors. General study points: Cytomegalovirus status was reportedly diagnosed by the classifier with high specificity and sensitivity.

The CDR3 sequence is 14 residues long. Germline values: CDR1 SNHLY, CDR2 FYNNEI. Trimming cost V 8 bases and J 2 bases, with 16 bases left between them. Use of 60 Vbeta and 13 Jbeta primers characterized the PCR. Original handling: Roughly 73 million unique TCR beta chains, 9.5 million to 11 million of them shared, were counted by a later analysis. The assay was immunoSEQ multiplex PCR, and TCRdb's table has in-frame clones only and misses some. V and J calls and clone size come straight from that table; D and trimming were deduced from the DNA. The table includes over 75,000 clones, under 85% detected once.

V and J are TRBV2 and TRBJ2-7; D is possibly TRBD2 (7 bases). Material: PBMCs. This clonotype was sampled from a man in his fifties in good health and CMV-seropositive. The CDR3 nucleotides are TGTGCCAGCCTTTACGGGGGGCCCACCTACGAGCAGTACTTC. The encoded protein is CASLYGGPTYEQYF.